What follows are 32 T cell receptor beta chains derived from one specimen sequenced in a study of long-term antiretroviral therapy in people with HIV. The libraries were made with immunoSEQ v3.0 at survey level. Produced via immunoSEQ multiplex PCR; TCRdb's table is partial and in-frame only. The profile shows around 20,000 clones, around 77% of them singletons. The sample here was unsorted PBMCs, taken 2.2 years after starting antiretroviral therapy. All receptors derive from a man in his fifties or sixties with HIV.

The chain carries TRBV6-5 and TRBJ2-2; TRBD2 matches 8 bases. There are 15 residues in the CDR3. V was clipped by 6 bases and J by 7 bases; unmatched bases: 10. Germline V gene sequence: CDR1 MNHEY, CDR2 SVGAGI. As DNA, the CDR3 is TGTGCCAGCAGGCAACTAGCGGTGGGAGGCGGGGAGCTGTTTTTT. It specifies CASRQLAVGGGELFF.

The rearrangement links TRBV7-9 to TRBJ2-6, with 11 bases that match TRBD1. Germline lookup yields CDR1 SEHNR and CDR2 FQNEAQ (reference sequence). CDR3 length: 18 amino acids. V trimming: 5 bases; J trimming: 2 bases; junction bases outside the gene matches: 8. CDR3 region: CASSLPGQGVPGANVLTF. The CDR3 coding sequence is TGTGCCAGCAGCCTACCGGGACAGGGGGTACCTGGGGCCAACGTCCTGACTTTC.

The genes are TRBV6-5 and TRBJ1-2; 10 bases are a match to TRBD1. The CDR3 spans 14 residues. The V segment lost 6 bases and the J segment 3 bases; nucleotides outside the gene matches: 4. Germline V gene data show CDR1 as MNHEY and CDR2 as SVGAGI. The CDR3 reads CASRVDRGYYGYTF. In DNA form, the CDR3 reads TGTGCCAGCAGGGTGGACAGGGGGTACTATGGCTACACCTTC.

The J gene is TRBJ2-5, the V gene TRBV11-2; D gene unclear. The CDR3 length is 14 residues. Germline CDR1 SGHAT, CDR2 FQNNGV. The V gene lost 1 base and the J gene lost 5 bases, with 11 bases spanning the gap. For the CDR3, the DNA is TGTGCCAGCAGCTTAGCCCCTCCGGAGGAGACCCAGTACTTC. Its translation: CASSLAPPEETQYF.

This clone was observed a handful of times. The chain is built from TRBV18 and TRBJ1-2; D not resolved. Trimming shortened V by 4 bases and J by 13 bases, and 19 bases separated the two germline ends. The germline V gene encodes CDR1 KGHSH and CDR2 LQKENI. CDR3 size: 13 residues. CDR3 protein: CASSRDYQSVGTF. The CDR3 DNA reads as TGTGCCAGCTCACGCGACTATCAATCAGTAGGCACCTTC.

This clone was detected only once. This chain connects TRBV10-3 to TRBJ2-5; 9 nucleotides align to TRBD1. The germline gives CDR1 ENHRY, CDR2 SYGVKD. This CDR3 is built from 16 residues. Losses at the gene ends were 0 bases for V and 2 bases for J; bases not matched to a gene: 4. For the CDR3, the DNA is TGTGCCATCAGTGAGTCGACAGGGGGTCGACAAGAGACCCAGTACTTC. Amino acids: CAISESTGGRQETQYF.

This clone was picked up a small number of times. The chain recombines TRBV28 with TRBJ1-5; D remains unclear. V shed 4 bases and J shed 1 base, with 8 bases lying between them. This CDR3 has 14 residues. Germline V gene sequence: CDR1 MDHEN, CDR2 SYDVKM. CDR3: CASSYLRSNQPQHF. DNA for the CDR3: TGTGCCAGCAGTTACCTACGGAGCAATCAGCCCCAGCATTTT.

This clone was observed a handful of times. DNA for the CDR3: TGTGCCAGCTCACCAGGGCATTACGAGCAGTACTTC. Protein: CASSPGHYEQYF. The V gene is TRBV18, the J gene TRBJ2-7; D ambiguous. Trimming removed 2 bases at V and 4 bases at J, with 6 bases between. CDR1 is KGHSH and CDR2 is LQKENI in the germline V gene. The CDR3 runs to 12 residues.

The V gene is TRBV18, the J gene TRBJ2-1, with 15 nucleotides matching TRBD2. The CDR3 has 17 residues. Germline values: CDR1 KGHSH, CDR2 LQKENI. V was pared by 3 bases and J by 4 bases, with 4 bases of the junction left unmatched. This CDR3 is CASSPGLAGGPYNEQFF. The CDR3 DNA is TGTGCCAGCTCACCCGGACTAGCGGGAGGGCCGTACAATGAGCAGTTCTTC.

The V call is TRBV6-5, the J call TRBJ1-5, with D maybe TRBD1 (6 bases). V dropped 5 bases and J dropped 2 bases, with 13 bases sitting between them. Germline V gives CDR1 MNHEY, CDR2 SVGAGI. This CDR3 spans 15 amino acids. CDR3 amino acids: CASSRGTFGNQPQHF. The CDR3 nucleotides are TGTGCCAGCAGTAGGGGGACATTTGGCAATCAGCCCCAGCATTTT.

The chain joins TRBV7-9 to TRBJ2-1; D possibly corresponds to TRBD2 (5 bases). This CDR3 is 16 amino acids long. With 4 bases removed from V and 5 bases from J, the gap between germline ends came to 18 bases. CDR1 is SEHNR, CDR2 FQNEAQ, per germline (reference sequence). The CDR3 sequence: CASSSSGRGRNNEQFF. The CDR3 DNA is TGTGCCAGCAGCTCATCGGGCCGGGGTCGTAACAATGAGCAGTTCTTC.

The chain carries TRBV19 and TRBJ1-1, with no clear D. V lost 1 base and J 3 bases, leaving 6 bases between the germline ends. The CDR3 loop spans 13 amino acids. Germline CDR1 reads LNHDA; CDR2 reads SQIVND (reference sequence). CDR3 in amino acids: CASSIGQDTEAFF. The CDR3, as DNA: TGTGCCAGTAGTATAGGGCAGGACACTGAAGCTTTCTTT.

CDR3 nucleotide sequence: TGTGCCAGCAAAGCGGGAGATGGAAATGAGCAGTTCTTC. This sequence encodes CASKAGDGNEQFF. The chain is built from TRBV7-7 and TRBJ2-1; 8 bases are shared with TRBD2. The CDR3 totals 13 residues. V shed 7 bases and J 7 bases; nucleotides not matched to a gene: 6. Per germline, CDR1 SSHAT and CDR2 FNYEAQ (reference sequence).

The chain has TRBV7-7 and TRBJ2-2, with a possible D match to TRBD2 (6 bases). Trimming pared 5 bases from V and 4 bases from J, leaving 17 bases between. The CDR3 has 16 residues. Germline lookup yields CDR1 SSHAT and CDR2 FNYEAQ (reference sequence). The CDR3 is CASSPLSSATTGELFF. CDR3 bases: TGTGCCAGCAGCCCCCTATCTAGCGCAACCACCGGGGAGCTGTTTTTT. The full variable domain, completed using reference TRBV7-7 and TRBJ2-2, is GAGVSQSPRYKVTKRGQDVTLRCDPISSHATLYWYQQALGQGPEFLTYFNYEAQPDKSGLPSDRFSAERPEGSISTLTIQRTEQRDSAMYRCASSPLSSATTGELFFGEGSRLTVL.

This clone was detected only a few times. This chain links TRBV28 with TRBJ2-7; the match to TRBD1 covers 11 bases. J lost 1 base, V lost 1 base, and 15 bases had no gene match. The CDR3 runs 20 residues. Germline values: CDR1 MDHEN, CDR2 SYDVKM. The CDR3 sequence: CASSLFIPGQGGVGSYEQYF. DNA of the CDR3: TGTGCCAGCAGTTTATTTATTCCGGGACAGGGGGGGGTTGGATCCTACGAGCAGTACTTC.

The V call is TRBV7-9, the J call TRBJ2-5; 7 bases match TRBD1. The CDR3 extends over 15 amino acids. In germline, CDR1 is SEHNR, CDR2 FQNEAQ (reference sequence). J gave up 5 bases and V 4 bases, and 10 bases lay outside the gene matches. CDR3 DNA: TGTGCCAGCAGCTATTTTCCGGGACAGACGGAGACCCAGTACTTC. The encoded protein is CASSYFPGQTETQYF.

The chain carries TRBV4-2 and TRBJ2-2; D is tentatively TRBD1 or TRBD2 (6 bases each). The CDR3 extends over 14 amino acids. V lost 0 bases, J lost 6 bases, and 8 bases lay in between. CDR1 and CDR2 (germline): LGHNA, YNFKEQ. CDR3 sequence reads: CASSQDRGPGELFF. The CDR3, as DNA: TGTGCCAGCAGCCAAGATCGGGGGCCCGGGGAGCTGTTTTTT.

The chain has TRBV7-2 and TRBJ2-1; D might be TRBD1 (6 bases). Trimming left V 4 bases short and J 4 bases short, with 8 bases between. CDR1 is SGHTA and CDR2 is FQGNSA in the germline V gene. This CDR3 is 13 amino acids long. This CDR3 is CASSWGQYNEQFF. The CDR3 nucleotides read TGTGCCAGCAGCTGGGGGCAGTACAATGAGCAGTTCTTC.

V is TRBV27 and J is TRBJ2-7, with a possible D match to TRBD2 (6 bases). Trimming pared 3 bases from V and 5 bases from J, leaving 14 bases between. The CDR3 loop spans 14 amino acids. Germline values: CDR1 MNHEY, CDR2 SMNVEV (reference sequence). The DNA for the CDR3 is TGTGCCAGCAGTTTCGGGGGACCAGCAAACGAGCAGTACTTC. Translated: CASSFGGPANEQYF.

J is TRBJ2-7 and V is TRBV5-6, with a tentative D call TRBD1 (6 bases). V was clipped by 3 bases and J by 6 bases, with 16 bases between them. The CDR3 contains 14 residues. Germline CDR1 SGHDT, CDR2 YYEEEE. The CDR3, as DNA: TGTGCCAGCAGCTGGGGTACAGGGTGGGGCGAGCAGTACTTC. Encoded protein: CASSWGTGWGEQYF.

This clone has only a few counts. The J gene is TRBJ1-6, the V gene TRBV7-2, with 7 bases aligning to TRBD1. This CDR3 spans 13 amino acids. J was trimmed by 8 bases and V by 5 bases; bases with no gene match: 3. CDR1 is SGHTA and CDR2 is FQGNSA in the germline V gene. CDR3 nucleotide sequence: TGTGCCAGCAGCGTACAGGGGTATTCACCCCTCCACTTT. Its translation: CASSVQGYSPLHF.

V is TRBV5-4 and J is TRBJ2-4; 7 bases line up with TRBD2. Germline CDR1 is SGHNT and CDR2 is YYREEE (reference sequence). This CDR3 region has 12 residues. V lost 3 bases to trimming and J lost 8 bases; unmatched junction nucleotides: 2. CDR3 DNA: TGTGCCAGCAGCTGGGGGGGTGACATTCAGTACTTC. Amino acids: CASSWGGDIQYF.

This CDR3 reads CASSYSRTDTEAFF. For the CDR3, the DNA is TGTGCCAGCAGTTACTCGAGGACAGACACTGAAGCTTTCTTT. The chain links TRBV6-5 to TRBJ1-1; TRBD1 might be the D (6 bases). The germline CDR1 and CDR2 sequences are MNHEY and SVGAGI. The V end lost 0 bases, the J end lost 3 bases, and 8 bases lay between the germline ends. The CDR3 runs 14 residues.

The CDR3 DNA reads as TGTGCCAGCAGTCCTCCCCCGGGGCAGGTGTTTCGGAATGAGCAGTTCTTC. Protein sequence: CASSPPPGQVFRNEQFF. The chain combines TRBV28 with TRBJ2-1; perhaps D is TRBD1 or TRBD2 (5 bases each). CDR3 length: 17 residues. The V gene lost 5 bases and the J gene lost 7 bases, with 24 bases spanning the gap. Germline assignment: CDR1 MDHEN and CDR2 SYDVKM. The variable domain in full, completed from reference TRBV28 and TRBJ2-1, reads DVKVTQSSRYLVKRTGEKVFLECVQDMDHENMFWYRQDPGLGLRLIYFSYDVKMKEKGDIPEGYSVSREKKERFSLILESASTNQTSMYLCASSPPPGQVFRNEQFFGPGTRLTVL.

This chain uses TRBV7-2 with TRBJ2-7; 10 bases map to TRBD2. The germline CDR1 and CDR2 sequences are SGHTA and FQGNSA. CDR3 length equals 15 residues. Trimming at V came to 2 bases and at J to 2 bases, leaving 3 bases not matched to a gene. The CDR3, as DNA: TGTGCCAGCAGCTTACTAGCGGGAGCTACCTACGAGCAGTACTTC. Encoded protein: CASSLLAGATYEQYF.

CDR3 sequence: CASSSPGVIGELFF. CDR3 sequence (DNA): TGTGCCAGCAGCTCCCCCGGAGTCATCGGGGAGCTGTTTTTT. The genes are TRBV28 and TRBJ2-2; no clear D gene. CDR1 is MDHEN, CDR2 SYDVKM, per germline. Trimming removed 6 bases at V and 7 bases at J, with 15 bases between. CDR3 length equals 14 residues.

CDR3 DNA: TGTGCCAGCAGCTTGGGCGGGGGCAAAGCCAACGTCCTGACTTTC. This sequence encodes CASSLGGGKANVLTF. The chain carries TRBV5-6 and TRBJ2-6; the D gene is possibly TRBD2 (7 bases). This CDR3 is built from 15 residues. The germline V gene encodes CDR1 SGHDT and CDR2 YYEEEE. Trimming pared 0 bases from V and 7 bases from J, leaving 11 bases between.

A few counts support this clone. The chain is built from TRBV2 and TRBJ2-5; tentatively, D is TRBD1 or TRBD2 (5 bases each). The CDR3 spans 12 residues. V was clipped by 3 bases and J by 5 bases, with 7 bases between them. The germline V gene encodes CDR1 SNHLY and CDR2 FYNNEI. In DNA, the CDR3 is TGTGCCAGCAGTGACAGGGACGAGACCCAGTACTTC. This sequence encodes CASSDRDETQYF.

The V gene is TRBV28, the J gene TRBJ2-7, with TRBD2 as a possible D gene (5 bases). Trimming stripped 5 bases from V and 3 bases from J, with 17 bases between. The germline CDR1 and CDR2 sequences are MDHEN and SYDVKM. This CDR3 is 15 amino acids long. CDR3 sequence (DNA): TGTGCCAGCAGTCTAACGGCGAAGCGGAGCTACGAGCAGTACTTC. It translates to CASSLTAKRSYEQYF.

The chain combines TRBV5-6 with TRBJ1-3; D is unclear. Germline V gene sequence: CDR1 SGHDT, CDR2 YYEEEE. V dropped 1 base and J dropped 4 bases, with 12 bases sitting between them. There are 15 residues in the CDR3. The CDR3 loop is CASSLYWASGNTIYF. CDR3 DNA sequence: TGTGCCAGCAGCTTGTATTGGGCATCGGGAAACACCATATATTTT.

The sample holds a few counts of this clone. The V call is TRBV5-4, the J call TRBJ2-3; 7 bases are shared with TRBD2. V was pared by 0 bases and J by 3 bases, with 4 bases of the junction left unmatched. The germline gives CDR1 SGHNT, CDR2 YYREEE (reference sequence). The CDR3 consists of 15 residues. CDR3: CASSLDSGLTDTQYF. The DNA of the CDR3 is TGTGCCAGCAGCTTGGATAGCGGGCTAACAGATACGCAGTATTTT.

J is TRBJ1-1 and V is TRBV7-9; D possibly corresponds to TRBD1 (5 bases). The germline V gene has CDR1 SEHNR and CDR2 FQNEAQ (reference sequence). V lost 5 bases to trimming and J lost 0 bases, with 13 bases between them. The CDR3 is made up of 15 amino acids. CDR3 amino acids: CASSLGRAVNTEAFF. The CDR3 coding sequence is TGTGCCAGCAGCCTAGGCAGGGCGGTGAACACTGAAGCTTTCTTT. Supplemented by reference TRBV7-9 and TRBJ1-1, the full variable domain reads DTGVSQNPRHKITKRGQNVTFRCDPISEHNRLYWYRQTLGQGPEFLTYFQNEAQLEKSRLLSDRFSAERPKGSFSTLEIQRTEQGDSAMYLCASSLGRAVNTEAFFGQGTRLTVV.